A single sample is the source of the 2 T cell receptor beta chains below, sequenced in a study of T cell clusters in autoimmune cytopenias. Tens of thousands of genome equivalents of blood DNA were amplified for TRB. TRB was amplified by touch-down multiplex PCR, primer pools A and B combined. TCRdb re-called the multiplex PCR reads; every CDR3 protein appears as one record, without DNA. The sample data list 6,800 or so distinct CDR3 sequences. This same sample was also part of a study on T cell repertoires in aging, cancer and after chemotherapy.

The sample taken for sequencing was peripheral blood. The receptors shown here come from a human donor in good health.

This chain joins TRBV6-1 and TRBJ2-7; TCRdb calls TRBD1, which cannot be checked without DNA. Germline V gives CDR1 MNHNS, CDR2 SASEGT. The CDR3 is 15 amino acids. The CDR3 spells CASDVEGGSSYEQYF.

J is TRBJ2-1 and V is TRBV6-1; TCRdb outputs TRBD1, but without DNA this stays unchecked. This CDR3 spans 15 amino acids. Germline CDR1 and CDR2: MNHNS and SASEGT. The CDR3 loop is CASSVRGETYNEQFF.